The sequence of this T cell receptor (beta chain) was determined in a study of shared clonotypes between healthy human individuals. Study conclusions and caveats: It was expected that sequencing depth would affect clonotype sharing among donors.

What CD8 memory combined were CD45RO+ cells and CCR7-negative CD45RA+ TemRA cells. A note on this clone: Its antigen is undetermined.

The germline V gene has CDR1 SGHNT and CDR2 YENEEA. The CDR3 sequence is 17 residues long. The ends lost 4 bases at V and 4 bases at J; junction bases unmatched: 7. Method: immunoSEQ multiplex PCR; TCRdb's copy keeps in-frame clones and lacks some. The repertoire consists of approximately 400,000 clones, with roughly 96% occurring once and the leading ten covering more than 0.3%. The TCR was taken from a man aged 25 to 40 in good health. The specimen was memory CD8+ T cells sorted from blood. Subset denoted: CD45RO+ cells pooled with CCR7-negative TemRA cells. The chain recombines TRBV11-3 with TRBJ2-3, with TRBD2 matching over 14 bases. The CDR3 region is CASSSQTTSGRADTQYF. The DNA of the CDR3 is TGTGCCAGCAGCTCCCAGACGACTAGCGGGAGGGCAGATACGCAGTATTTT.